This section outlines one T cell receptor beta chain sequence together with its context. The sample holds many counts of this clonotype. No cognate antigen has been identified for it. Qualities for individual bases were not recorded, and no much larger clone is one base off. V gives up 3 bases and J gives up 0 bases, and the segment between their germline ends measures 19 bases. The CDR3 contains 18 residues, cysteine and phenylalanine counted. Only the CDR3 portion is preserved as DNA: 54 bases, with reading frame beginning at the first base. CDR1 and CDR2, per the germline V gene (reference sequence), are SEHNR and FQNEAQ. This specimen's time point label, per the study, means: newly diagnosed GD, antithyroid drugs for less than 3 months. For both TCR sequencing and RNA sequencing, RNA was extracted from PBMCs using TRIzol. The diagnosis of Graves' disease was made according to American Thyroid Association guidelines. Recruitment of patients was carried out at an endocrinology department in Xi'an, China. Each patient gave around 9.2 milliliters of peripheral blood, collected in an EDTA anticoagulant tube. Ficoll Paque Plus density gradient separation was used to isolate PBMCs, and no further T cell sorting was performed. An Agilent 2100 Bioanalyzer and agarose gel were used to assess RNA quality, and a NanoDrop 2000 was used to measure RNA concentration.

This specimen belongs to a study of regulatory T cells in long-lasting Graves disease (dated by TCRdb to the early 2020s). In terms of the full investigation: Newly diagnosed Graves' disease patients had taken antithyroid drugs for less than 3 months. The study was registered as a clinical trial and conducted in China. Persistent Graves' disease patients were compared with newly diagnosed Graves' disease patients by peripheral blood TCR sequencing and RNA sequencing. A total of 33 samples underwent TCR sequencing: about 13 from persistent and roughly 20 from newly diagnosed Graves' disease patients. General study outcomes and caveats: Patients with persistent disease shared more public clonotypes (around 2,500) than newly diagnosed patients did (more than 900). Because the primary lesion, thyroid tissue, could not be accessed, the study looked at peripheral blood alone. TRBV28, TRBJ1-2 and TRBJ2-5 were preferentially used in persistent disease, while TRBV20-1 and TRBJ2-1 were favored in newly diagnosed disease. Sequencing and analysis were limited to the TCR beta chain. The authors noted that the small sample size was a limitation that may lower accuracy. Compared with newly diagnosed patients, patients with persistent Graves' disease had lower TCR Shannon entropy and fewer highly expanded clones, which suggests clonal expansion.

Library preparation employed multiplex PCR. Sequencing used an Illumina HiSeq 4000. To build TCR beta libraries, CDR3 regions were amplified by Arm-PCR using iRepertoire HTBI primers. Before sequencing, the PCR products went through gel purification. The authors' analysis ran thus. Gene usage analysis of CDR3 amino acid clonotypes relied on the approximately 68 TRBV and fewer than 15 TRBJ segments identified across samples. COPE and FqMerger were used to merge filtered high-quality paired reads into contigs. BLAST was used to align contigs to the IMGT TRBV, TRBD and TRBJ reference genes, and CDR3 was defined following IMGT. Clonotypes above 0.1% frequency were classified as highly expanded clones. Shannon entropy was used to measure repertoire diversity, and the Gini coefficient was used to measure V-J evenness. Public clonotypes were defined as clonotypes shared by more than one individual. TCRdb reprocessed the public reads (quality trimming at Q25 with fastp, clone calling with MiXCR) and kept in-frame beta chains. Merged by CDR3 protein, the rows form single entries marked with the most common genes and DNA. The V and J calls and clone size come from TCRdb's table, not from the authors' own analysis. A total of roughly 500,000 distinct CDR3 sequences appear in this sample, around 13% of them only once. Around a sixth of the sample is taken by the ten largest.

The sample also formed part of further work on T cells in Graves' hyperthyroidism and ophthalmopathy. The second investigation adds: Graves' hyperthyroidism was defined as stable when no progression to ophthalmopathy occurred over 18 months of follow-up. Hyperthyroidism patients were newly diagnosed, with disease duration under 2 months, and aged 18 to 65 years. Any patient with an uncontrolled infection, another autoimmune disease, pregnancy or lactation was excluded. Diagnoses were established on the basis of clinical symptoms, serum thyroxine and TRAb, thyroid ultrasound, and orbital computed tomography. A first-round RT-PCR of the TCR CDR3 used the HTBI primer set with the Qiagen OneStep RT-PCR kit. Blood samples also contained most of the expanded thyroid clonotypes (frequency above 0.001), which suggests that blood repertoires may reflect thyroid immune responses. Ophthalmopathy was separated from stable hyperthyroidism by a 13 V-J signature model, with around 90% sensitivity and just over 81% specificity obtained in cross-validation and 80%/75% obtained in testing. In validation, the model predicted progression to ophthalmopathy a median of 6.5 months before onset, with roughly 68% sensitivity and roughly 77% specificity. To identify TCR V-J signatures that set the groups apart, the researchers used a discovery cohort of more than 95 patients, made up of around 40 with Graves' ophthalmopathy and 55 to 65 with stable Graves' hyperthyroidism. Prospective prediction of ophthalmopathy was tested in an independent validation cohort of fewer than 20 hyperthyroidism patients and 17 patients who later progressed to ophthalmopathy. The 100 discovery patients were randomly divided into training and test sets at a 7:3 ratio. In roughly six Graves' hyperthyroidism patients, the study also compared T-cell repertoires from thyroid tissue with T-cell repertoires from blood. Once sampling was done, hyperthyroidism patients were given methimazole at a starting dose of 30 mg daily, whereas ophthalmopathy patients were given high-dose intravenous methylprednisolone. Libraries were constructed in a second round of multiplex PCR, after which size selection and purification were carried out. Paired-end sequencing of the libraries was performed with 100 bp reads on an Illumina HiSeq2000. SOAPnuke was used to process the raw data, removing reads that contained adapters or uncalled bases, had a mean Phred below 15, or lacked an exact match to the constant primer or identifier. COPE v1.2.5 was used to merge high-quality paired reads, and clonotypes were defined as unique nucleotide sequences. Clonotypes were aligned to IMGT TRBV, TRBD and TRBJ reference segments using MiTCR v1.1. The analysis included only V-J combinations with a frequency above 0.0001, which together covered more than 99% of the repertoires. A TCS score was defined as the ratio of F50 (clonal expansion) to E x V (chaos), with BLOSUM62-based TCRdist applied between CDR3 peptides within each V-J. Welch's t-statistics and random forest reduced fewer than 600 V-J features to under 15, which were used in a naive Bayes classifier (R e1071). No statistical method was used to set the sample size in advance, and investigators knew the group allocation. According to the paper, TCR Vbeta CDR3 sequencing was carried out on 135 peripheral blood samples, which came from fewer than 50 ophthalmopathy, 80 or so hyperthyroidism and 17 progressor patients.

The material was peripheral blood mononuclear cells (PBMCs), obtained at new diagnosis, from a patient treated with antithyroid drugs. The origin of this receptor is a woman aged 50 to 60 with Graves disease. Donor details come from another sample of the same person, matched by shared clones. The chain joins TRBV7-9 to TRBJ2-3; TRBD1 could be the D gene, as 6 bases match. The CDR3 protein sequence reads: CASSLSRDTSGSTDTQYF. The DNA is as follows: TGTGCCAGCAGCTTGTCCCGGGACACCTCGGGGAGCACAGATACGCAGTATTTT.